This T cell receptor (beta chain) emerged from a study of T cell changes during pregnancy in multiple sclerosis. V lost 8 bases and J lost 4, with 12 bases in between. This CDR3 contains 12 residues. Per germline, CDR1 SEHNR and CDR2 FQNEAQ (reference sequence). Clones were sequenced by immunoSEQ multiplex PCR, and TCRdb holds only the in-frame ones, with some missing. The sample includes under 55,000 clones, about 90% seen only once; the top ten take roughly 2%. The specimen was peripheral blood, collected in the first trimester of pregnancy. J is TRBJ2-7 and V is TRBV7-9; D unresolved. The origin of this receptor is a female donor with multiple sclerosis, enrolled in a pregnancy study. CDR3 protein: CASPTQRYEQYF. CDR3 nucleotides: TGTGCCAGCCCCACCCAGAGGTACGAGCAGTACTTC.